A selection of T cell receptor beta chains follows, all from one sample in a study of cytomegalovirus exposure and HLA in healthy donors. The protocol was immunoSEQ multiplex PCR, while the TCRdb copy is restricted to in-frame clones and leaves out a portion. The sample consists of 160,000 or so clones, about four fifths of them appearing once. The sample was PBMCs. Receptors were obtained from a woman aged 45 to 65 in good health and CMV-seronegative. Each CDR3 is given with its conserved first and last residue. D genes are given only for firm matches. Clone size is given for some rows only: seen once, a few or many times, or a class if the clone is expanded.

clone_size | j_call | d_call | v_call | cdr3_nt | cdr3_aa
- | TRBJ1-1 | TRBD1 | TRBV27 | TGTGCCAGCAGTTTAACTGACAGGGAGAACACTGAAGCTTTCTTT | CASSLTDRENTEAFF
- | TRBJ1-2 | TRBD1 | TRBV6-4 | TGTGCCAGCAGTTTATCGGGACAGAGCTATGGCTACACCTTC | CASSLSGQSYGYTF
- | TRBJ2-1 | TRBD1 | TRBV7-9 | TGTGCCAGCAGACCAGGGGGCTCAAACAATGAGCAGTTCTTC | CASRPGGSNNEQFF
- | TRBJ1-2 | TRBD1 | TRBV5-1 | TGCGCCAGCAGCTTTAAAGGGGGCGGCTATGGCTACACCTTC | CASSFKGGGYGYTF
- | TRBJ1-1 | TRBD1 | TRBV18 | TGTGCCAGCTCACACGGGACAGGTCGAATAGCTTTCTTT | CASSHGTGRIAFF
- | TRBJ2-1 | TRBD2 | TRBV4-1 | TGCGCCAGCAGCCAGGATGGGACTACCTACAATGAGCAGTTCTTC | CASSQDGTTYNEQFF
- | TRBJ2-2 | - | TRBV4-3 | TGCGCCAGCAGCCAAACAGGGTACGCTAACACCGGGGAGCTGTTTTTT | CASSQTGYANTGELFF
- | TRBJ2-3 | TRBD1 | TRBV7-6 | TGTGCCAGCAGCTTGGGGGACAGGGGGCGCCGGGATACGCAGTATTTT | CASSLGDRGRRDTQYF
few | TRBJ2-1 | - | TRBV2 | TGTGCCAGTGGCAGGGGGGAAGGTGAGCAGTTCTTC | CASGRGEGEQFF
- | TRBJ1-1 | - | TRBV11-2 | TGTGCCAGCAGCTTAACAGTCCTGATCACTGAAGCTTTCTTT | CASSLTVLITEAFF
- | TRBJ1-1 | TRBD1 | TRBV5-1 | TGCGCCAGCAGCACCGGGACAGGGAGGGAGAAAGCTTTCTTT | CASSTGTGREKAFF
- | TRBJ1-1 | - | TRBV7-2 | TGTGCCAGCAGCCGACACATGAACACTGAAGCTTTCTTT | CASSRHMNTEAFF
- | TRBJ1-3 | - | TRBV18 | TGTGCCTCTCGGGAGAGCTCTGGAAACACCATATATTTT | CASRESSGNTIYF